The 19 T cell receptor beta chains given below trace back to one sample, sequenced in a study of CD8 T cells in Susac syndrome. Random hexamers were used to reverse transcribe roughly 0.45 to 1 ug of RNA. One entry per CDR3 protein, called by TCRdb with MiXCR from the immunoSEQ multiplex PCR reads. The table lists about 300,000 distinct CDR3 sequences, 65% to 90% of them singletons, with around 0.21% in the top ten. Specimen: CD8+ T cells from PBMCs. Receptor source: a human donor with multiple sclerosis.

V gene TRBV19 combines with J gene TRBJ2-7; D not resolved. Trimming shortened V by 5 bases and J by 3 bases, and 17 bases separated the two germline ends. The CDR3 runs 15 residues. CDR1 is LNHDA, CDR2 SQIVND, per germline (reference sequence). The CDR3 nucleotides are TGTGCCAGTAGTCACACCATAGGCGACCTCTACGAGCAGTACTTC. Translated: CASSHTIGDLYEQYF.

The chain carries TRBV27 and TRBJ1-2, with D unresolved. The CDR3 is 15 residues long. In germline, CDR1 is MNHEY, CDR2 SMNVEV (reference sequence). Trimming removed 5 bases at V and 0 bases at J, with 13 bases between. As DNA, the CDR3 is TGTGCCAGCAGTGTAGGGTCGGCGCCTAACTATGGCTACACCTTC. Amino acids: CASSVGSAPNYGYTF.

The gene calls are TRBV5-4 and TRBJ1-2, with D possibly TRBD1 on 5 matching bases. Germline CDR1 SGHNT, CDR2 YYREEE (reference sequence). The CDR3 loop spans 14 amino acids. V was trimmed by 6 bases and J by 4 bases, leaving 16 bases between them. The CDR3 nucleotides are TGTGCCAGCACACAATCCAGGGATATCTATGGCTACACCTTC. As protein: CASTQSRDIYGYTF.

This clonotype occurred a few times. The rearrangement joins TRBV4-3 to TRBJ2-7; the match to TRBD1 covers 9 bases. V lost 1 base, J lost 2 bases, and 3 bases stayed unmatched. Germline lookup yields CDR1 LGHNA and CDR2 YSLEER. The CDR3 sequence is 15 residues long. CDR3 bases: TGCGCCAGCAGCCAAGCGGACAGGGGCACCTACGAGCAGTACTTC. Translated: CASSQADRGTYEQYF.

J is TRBJ2-6 and V is TRBV7-9, with D tentatively TRBD1 (7 bases). V lost 5 bases and J lost 4, with 15 bases in between. Germline CDR1 is SEHNR and CDR2 is FQNEAQ (reference sequence). The CDR3 is 16 amino acids. CDR3 protein: CASSPRGANGANVLTF. In DNA, the CDR3 is TGTGCCAGCAGCCCCAGGGGGGCTAACGGGGCCAACGTCCTGACTTTC.

The V gene is TRBV30, the J gene TRBJ1-1, with D perhaps TRBD1 (6 bases). The ends were cut back, 0 bases at V and 6 bases at J, with 20 bases in the middle. Germline assignment: CDR1 GTSNPN and CDR2 SVGIG (reference sequence). The CDR3 spans 16 residues. Written as DNA, the CDR3 is TGTGCCTGGAGTGTGGGTAGTGGGACATTTTACTCTGAAGCTTTCTTT. This codes for CAWSVGSGTFYSEAFF.

The V gene is TRBV7-9, the J gene TRBJ2-1; TRBD2 matches 13 bases. The CDR3 is 17 amino acids. Unmatched junction bases numbered 15, after V lost 9 bases and J lost 7 bases. Germline V gene lookup returns CDR1 SEHNR and CDR2 FQNEAQ (reference sequence). The CDR3 DNA is TGTGCCAGAAGCGCCCCCGGGACTAGCGGGAATTCGAATGAGCAGTTCTTC. Its protein is CARSAPGTSGNSNEQFF.

The gene calls are TRBV24-1 and TRBJ2-5; D possibly corresponds to TRBD2 (5 bases). The CDR3 totals 16 residues. V was cut by 4 bases and J by 0 bases, with 14 bases left in between. Per germline, CDR1 KGHDR and CDR2 SFDVKD. The CDR3 here is CATSDGGDGYQETQYF. Written as DNA, the CDR3 is TGTGCCACCAGTGACGGAGGCGACGGGTACCAAGAGACCCAGTACTTC.

The chain's CDR3 is CASSFGLAGGNNEQFF. The CDR3 region has the DNA TGTGCCAGCAGTTTTGGACTAGCGGGAGGAAACAATGAGCAGTTCTTC. The genes are TRBV12-3 or TRBV12-4 and TRBJ2-1; 14 nucleotides line up with TRBD2. This CDR3 is built from 16 residues. Losses at the gene ends were 3 bases for V and 5 bases for J; bases not matched to a gene: 3.

The chain is built from TRBV9 and TRBJ2-7; possible D gene TRBD1, 6 bases. This CDR3 is built from 14 residues. Germline CDR1 and CDR2: SGDLS and YYNGEE. Trimming removed 4 bases from V and 0 bases from J, with 11 bases in between. This CDR3 reads CASSQGTYSYEQYF. As DNA, the CDR3 is TGTGCCAGCAGCCAGGGGACCTACTCCTACGAGCAGTACTTC. The variable domain in full, completed from reference TRBV9 and TRBJ2-7, reads DSGVTQTPKHLITATGQRVTLRCSPRSGDLSVYWYQQSLDQGLQFLIQYYNGEERAKGNILERFSAQQFPDLHSELNLSSLELGDSALYFCASSQGTYSYEQYFGPGTRLTVT.

The gene calls are TRBV29-1 and TRBJ2-1; tentative D call: TRBD2 (5 bases). Trimming took 2 bases from V and 5 from J, leaving 10 bases between them. Germline V CDR1 and CDR2: SQVTM, ANQGSEA. This CDR3 has 13 amino acids. CDR3 bases: TGCAGCGTTGAACTAGCAATACACAATGAGCAGTTCTTC. Protein product: CSVELAIHNEQFF.

The V gene is TRBV9, the J gene TRBJ2-1; weak D call: TRBD2 (5 bases). V lost 0 bases, J lost 6 bases, and 16 bases lay in between. Germline lookup yields CDR1 SGDLS and CDR2 YYNGEE. There are 16 residues in the CDR3. The CDR3 region has the DNA TGTGCCAGCAGCGTAGCGATACGGGCGGCGGGCAATGAGCAGTTCTTC. Protein product: CASSVAIRAAGNEQFF.

The gene calls are TRBV5-1 and TRBJ1-1; no reliable D call. The CDR3 runs to 12 residues. Germline CDR1 reads SGHRS; CDR2 reads YFSETQ. Trimming removed 5 bases from V and 6 bases from J, with 11 bases in between. The CDR3 DNA is TGCGCCAGCAGTTTGTTCGGCGCTGAAGCTTTCTTT. Its translation: CASSLFGAEAFF.

V and J are TRBV27 and TRBJ2-7; D gene unclear. V was cut by 2 bases and J by 5 bases, with 10 bases left in between. This CDR3 is built from 13 residues. CDR1 and CDR2 from the germline V gene are MNHEY and SMNVEV (reference sequence). CDR3: CASSLIGVDEQYF. Here the CDR3 DNA reads TGTGCCAGCAGTTTAATAGGAGTCGACGAGCAGTACTTC.

The gene calls are TRBV7-8 and TRBJ2-1; D is unclear. CDR1 is SGHVS and CDR2 is FQNEAQ in the germline V gene. The CDR3 runs 13 residues. V lost 0 bases to trimming and J lost 6 bases, with 6 bases between them. CDR3 nucleotides: TGTGCCAGCAGCTTAGCCCCCCCCAATGAGCAGTTCTTC. As protein: CASSLAPPNEQFF.

This chain uses TRBV5-5 with TRBJ1-2; no clear D. Germline assignment: CDR1 SGHKS and CDR2 YYEKEE (reference sequence). V gave up 3 bases and J gave up 6 bases, with 15 bases separating them. This CDR3 has 14 residues. DNA of the CDR3: TGTGCCAGCAGCTCTATCCCCGAGGGTCATGGCTACACCTTC. Amino acids: CASSSIPEGHGYTF.

The chain couples TRBV7-9 to TRBJ1-2; 9 positions agree with TRBD1. In germline, CDR1 is SEHNR, CDR2 FQNEAQ (reference sequence). The CDR3 runs to 16 residues. With V trimmed by 2 bases and J by 5 bases, 9 bases remained unmatched. This CDR3 is CASSLSDSGQGYGYTF. DNA for the CDR3: TGTGCCAGCAGCTTAAGCGATTCGGGACAGGGTTATGGCTACACCTTC.

CDR3 bases: TGTGCCAGCAGGGCCGGGGGGGGAGAGACCCAGTACTTC. It specifies CASRAGGGETQYF. This chain uses TRBV11-2 with TRBJ2-5; 8 nucleotides agree with TRBD2. V lost 6 bases to trimming and J lost 4 bases; unmatched junction nucleotides: 4. This CDR3 comprises 13 residues. CDR1 is SGHAT and CDR2 is FQNNGV in the germline V gene. Supplemented by reference TRBV11-2 and TRBJ2-5, the full variable domain reads EAGVAQSPRYKIIEKRQSVAFWCNPISGHATLYWYQQILGQGPKLLIQFQNNGVVDDSQLPKDRFSAERLKGVDSTLKIQPAKLEDSAVYLCASRAGGGETQYFGPGTRLLVL.

The J gene is TRBJ2-5, the V gene TRBV28; D not resolved. Between the trimmed V and J ends, which lost 8 bases and 7 bases, there was a span of 17 bases. CDR1 and CDR2 from the germline V gene are MDHEN and SYDVKM. This CDR3 spans 13 amino acids. The CDR3 reads CASGASRRGTQYF. Here the CDR3 DNA reads TGTGCCAGCGGCGCCAGTCGCCGCGGGACCCAGTACTTC. Full variable domain (remainder filled in from reference TRBV28 and TRBJ2-5): DVKVTQSSRYLVKRTGEKVFLECVQDMDHENMFWYRQDPGLGLRLIYFSYDVKMKEKGDIPEGYSVSREKKERFSLILESASTNQTSMYLCASGASRRGTQYFGPGTRLLVL.